The 9 T cell receptor beta chains given below trace back to one sample, sequenced in a study of OX40 agonist ivuxolimab in advanced cancers. The data were produced by immunoSEQ multiplex PCR, yet TCRdb's version contains in-frame clones alone and is incomplete. The table lists roughly 17,000 clones, about 86% of them singletons. Specimen: CD4+ or CD8+ T cells sorted from blood, collected in a trial of the OX40 agonist ivuxolimab. These receptors were collected from an adult with an advanced solid tumor such as melanoma, head and neck, liver or kidney cancer.

The chain recombines TRBV5-1 with TRBJ2-3; TRBD1 is a possible D gene (7 bases). V was clipped by 4 bases and J by 3 bases, with 12 bases between them. Per germline, CDR1 SGHRS and CDR2 YFSETQ. CDR3 length equals 14 residues. The chain's CDR3 is CASSPQGRTDTQYF. CDR3 bases: TGCGCCAGCAGCCCACAGGGGAGGACAGATACGCAGTATTTT.

The genes are TRBV25-1 and TRBJ2-4; D ambiguous. Germline V lookup: CDR1 MGHDK, CDR2 SYGVNS. Trimming took off 1 base at V and 9 bases at J, with 4 bases between the two ends. There are 11 residues in the CDR3. The CDR3 DNA follows: TGTGCCAGCAGTGAATTGGGCATTCAGTACTTC. It is translated as CASSELGIQYF.

This clone came up a few times. This rearrangement joins TRBV28 to TRBJ2-7, with 9 bases fitting TRBD1. The CDR3 is made up of 14 amino acids. V gave up 8 bases and J gave up 4 bases; unmatched junction bases: 9. The germline V gene encodes CDR1 MDHEN and CDR2 SYDVKM. For the CDR3, the DNA is TGTGCCAGCCAACGGGACAGGGTGGAATACGAGCAGTACTTC. It is translated as CASQRDRVEYEQYF.

The chain recombines TRBV7-2 with TRBJ2-2; 7 bases match TRBD2. CDR1 is SGHTA, CDR2 FQGNSA, per germline. With V trimmed by 6 bases and J by 7 bases, 5 bases remained unmatched. This CDR3 spans 13 amino acids. The CDR3 DNA follows: TGTGCCAGCAGTTCCGCGGGGGTCGGGGAGCTGTTTTTT. Translated, it gives CASSSAGVGELFF.

This chain connects TRBV5-4 to TRBJ1-5; no definite D call. This CDR3 comprises 16 residues. Trimming took off 1 base at V and 2 bases at J, with 13 bases between the two ends. From germline, CDR1 is SGHNT and CDR2 YYREEE (reference sequence). CDR3 amino acids: CASSLWENSRNQPQHF. In DNA, the CDR3 is TGTGCCAGCAGCTTGTGGGAAAACAGCCGCAATCAGCCCCAGCATTTT.

The J gene is TRBJ1-2, the V gene TRBV28, with a possible D match to TRBD1 (6 bases). Germline assignment: CDR1 MDHEN and CDR2 SYDVKM. This CDR3 is built from 13 residues. V gave up 10 bases and J gave up 3 bases, with 15 bases separating them. The CDR3 DNA is TGTGCCACCCAGGGGTTTGGGGACTATGGCTACACCTTC. Translating gives CATQGFGDYGYTF.

This sequence joins TRBV9 and TRBJ1-3; weak D call: TRBD1 (5 bases). Germline values: CDR1 SGDLS, CDR2 YYNGEE. Trimming shortened V by 4 bases and J by 0 bases, and 17 bases separated the two germline ends. The CDR3 is 17 residues long. In nucleotides, the CDR3 is TGTGCCAGCAGCCGTAGACTGGGACGGGACTCTGGAAACACCATATATTTT. It specifies CASSRRLGRDSGNTIYF.

This clone was seen a few times. The chain joins TRBV5-4 to TRBJ2-7, with TRBD2 identical over 10 bases. CDR1 is SGHNT, CDR2 YYREEE, per germline (reference sequence). The CDR3 consists of 15 residues. With 0 bases clipped from V and 6 bases from J, the junction kept 6 bases outside the gene matches. DNA for the CDR3: TGTGCCAGCAGCTTGGCGGCTAGCGGGAGCGGCGAGCAGTACTTC. Protein: CASSLAASGSGEQYF.

The count of this clone is one. The genes are TRBV5-5 and TRBJ2-1; possibly TRBD2 for D (6 bases). Looked up from germline, CDR1 is SGHKS and CDR2 is YYEKEE (reference sequence). The CDR3 is 15 residues long. Trimming removed 2 bases at V and 3 bases at J, with 12 bases between. The CDR3: CASSLSREYYNEQFF. The CDR3 nucleotides read TGTGCCAGCAGCTTATCCCGGGAGTACTACAATGAGCAGTTCTTC.